These T cell receptor beta chains were read from a single sample in a study of cytomegalovirus exposure and HLA in healthy donors. The method was immunoSEQ multiplex PCR; TCRdb's version includes in-frame clones alone and lacks a portion of them. There are over 85,000 clones in the sample; about 80% occur only once, and approximately 3.5% lies in the top ten. Sequencing input: PBMCs. Every receptor here comes from a man aged 40-49 years in good health and CMV-seronegative. Each CDR3 is given with its conserved first and last residue. D genes are given only for firm matches. Clone size is not always given. Where it is, it says once, few, many or a class for expanded clones.

TRBV18	.	TRBD1	TRBJ1-4	CASSRGQGAEEKLFF	TGTGCCAGCTCACGAGGACAGGGGGCGGAAGAAAAACTGTTTTTT
TRBV6-5	.	.	TRBJ1-2	CASSRGSSGGYTF	TGTGCCAGCAGTAGGGGGTCGTCCGGTGGCTACACCTTC
TRBV5-1	.	.	TRBJ1-2	CASTVEQGGQKSTF	TGCGCCAGCACGGTGGAGCAGGGTGGGCAGAAGAGCACCTTC
TRBV6-5	.	.	TRBJ2-7	CASSSGQGYEQYF	TGTGCCAGCAGTTCCGGGCAGGGGTACGAGCAGTACTTC
TRBV6-1	.	.	TRBJ2-1	CASRETGGSYNEQFF	TGTGCCAGCAGGGAGACAGGTGGTTCCTACAATGAGCAGTTCTTC
TRBV2	.	TRBD2	TRBJ2-1	CASRAIYAGELFF	TGTGCCAGCAGGGCGATATATGCGGGGGAGCTGTTCTTC
TRBV30	.	TRBD2	TRBJ2-7	CAWRGITGTSGRQSF	TGTGCCTGGAGAGGAATCACCGGGACTAGCGGGAGGCAATCCTTC
TRBV5-6	.	TRBD2	TRBJ2-2	CASSLGLAGGMNTGELFF	TGTGCCAGCAGCCTAGGACTAGCGGGAGGGATGAACACCGGGGAGCTGTTTTTT
TRBV7-3	.	.	TRBJ2-3	CASSLIGTDTQYF	TGTGCCAGCAGCTTAATTGGTACTGATACGCAGTATTTT
TRBV18	.	.	TRBJ2-1	CASSPISSSYNEQFF	TGTGCCAGCTCACCAATTTCGAGCTCCTACAATGAGCAGTTCTTC
TRBV6-5	once	TRBD1	TRBJ2-7	CASRRGQASYEQYF	TGTGCCAGCAGGCGGGGACAGGCCTCCTACGAGCAGTACTTC
TRBV6-5	.	TRBD1	TRBJ2-3	CASSTPGQGLNTQYF	TGTGCCAGCAGTACCCCGGGACAGGGATTAAATACGCAGTATTTT
TRBV6-5	.	.	TRBJ2-7	CASSYSGFSPTYEQYF	TGTGCCAGCAGTTACTCGGGCTTTTCACCCACCTACGAGCAGTACTTC
TRBV6-4	few	.	TRBJ2-2	CASSGGNTGELFF	TGTGCCAGCAGCGGGGGGAACACCGGGGAGCTGTTTTTT
TRBV20-1	.	.	TRBJ2-5	CSATFQETQYF	TGCAGTGCTACCTTCCAAGAGACCCAGTACTTC
TRBV29-1	.	.	TRBJ2-2	CSVDRGNTGELFF	TGCAGCGTTGACAGGGGGAACACCGGGGAGCTGTTTTTT
TRBV15	.	.	TRBJ2-1	CATSRDVTNNEQFF	TGTGCCACCAGCAGAGATGTGACAAACAATGAGCAGTTCTTC
TRBV30	.	.	TRBJ1-5	CACTGQGNQPQHF	TGTGCCTGTACAGGCCAGGGTAATCAGCCCCAGCATTTT
TRBV7-9	.	.	TRBJ2-5	CASSLSAAGRQETQYF	TGTGCCAGCAGCTTATCAGCGGCGGGGCGCCAAGAGACCCAGTACTTC
TRBV28	.	.	TRBJ2-7	CASSFLVEQYF	TGTGCCAGCAGTTTTCTAGTCGAGCAGTACTTC
TRBV5-1	.	.	TRBJ1-1	CASTEGGTGVEAFF	TGCGCCAGCACCGAGGGAGGGACTGGAGTTGAAGCTTTCTTT
TRBV7-9	.	TRBD2	TRBJ2-1	CASSPGLAQINEQFF	TGTGCCAGCAGCCCCGGACTAGCACAGATCAATGAGCAGTTCTTC
TRBV5-1	.	TRBD1	TRBJ1-1	CASSLGGTANTEAFF	TGCGCCAGCAGCTTGGGGGGGACAGCTAACACTGAAGCTTTCTTT
TRBV29-1	few	.	TRBJ2-5	CSVGLAGTQYF	TGCAGCGTGGGACTCGCGGGGACCCAGTACTTC
TRBV5-4	.	TRBD1	TRBJ1-2	CASSPYFGQGDYGYTF	TGTGCCAGCAGCCCCTATTTCGGACAGGGCGACTATGGCTACACCTTC
TRBV30	.	.	TRBJ1-1	CAWEDRNTEAFF	TGTGCCTGGGAGGACAGGAACACTGAAGCTTTCTTT
TRBV4-2	.	.	TRBJ1-2	CASSHPGQNYGYTF	TGTGCCAGCAGCCATCCCGGACAGAACTATGGCTACACCTTC
TRBV5-1	.	.	TRBJ1-1	CASSSFNFGPLNTEAFF	TGCGCCAGCAGCTCGTTTAATTTTGGGCCGTTGAACACTGAAGCTTTCTTT
TRBV4-1	.	TRBD2	TRBJ2-3	CASSQDAGDQDTQYF	TGCGCCAGCAGCCAAGACGCGGGGGATCAAGATACGCAGTATTTT
TRBV27	few	TRBD2	TRBJ2-5	CASSEGGTLQETQYF	TGTGCCAGCAGTGAGGGAGGGACTCTCCAAGAGACCCAGTACTTC
TRBV2	.	TRBD1	TRBJ2-2	CASSRDRGTGELFF	TGTGCCAGCAGTAGGGACAGGGGTACCGGGGAGCTGTTTTTT
TRBV20-1	.	.	TRBJ2-7	CSAGESYEQYF	TGCAGTGCAGGGGAAAGCTACGAGCAGTACTTC
TRBV5-4	.	TRBD1	TRBJ1-1	CASSLTGGQPEAFF	TGTGCCAGCAGCCTCACAGGGGGTCAGCCTGAAGCTTTCTTT